The 12 T cell receptor beta chains presented below share a single source sample, sequenced in a study of blood T cell repertoires in COVID-19. Method: immunoSEQ multiplex PCR; TCRdb's copy keeps in-frame clones and lacks some. Of some 66,000 clones in the sample, 86% were seen once. Material: peripheral blood. All receptors derive from a man in his forties or fifties with active COVID-19.

This chain uses TRBV5-1 with TRBJ1-2; TRBD1 matches 9 bases. The CDR3 has 16 amino acids. The V gene end was trimmed by 1 base and the J gene end by 5 bases; junction bases not matched to a gene: 9. From germline, CDR1 is SGHRS and CDR2 YFSETQ. The CDR3 loop is CASSLRADRGGYGYTF. CDR3 nucleotides: TGCGCCAGCAGCTTGAGAGCGGACAGGGGAGGATATGGCTACACCTTC.

The genes are TRBV12-2 and TRBJ2-1; TRBD2, as called in the table, went unchecked against the DNA. TRBV12-2 is labeled a pseudogene. The CDR3 totals 16 residues. The CDR3 region is CASRSLLAGSNNEQFF. The CDR3 bases are TGTGCAAGTCGCTCCCTTCTAGCGGGAAGCAACAATGAGCAGTTCTTC.

This chain joins TRBV7-9 and TRBJ2-7; TRBD1 aligns across 8 bases. CDR3 length equals 16 residues. Germline lookup yields CDR1 SEHNR and CDR2 FQNEAQ (reference sequence). V lost 4 bases to trimming and J lost 1 base; unmatched junction nucleotides: 9. In nucleotides, the CDR3 is TGTGCCAGCAGCTCGATAGACAGGGGCCTTTCCTACGAGCAGTACTTC. It is translated as CASSSIDRGLSYEQYF.

The CDR3 loop reads CASSFGLGAQYF. In DNA, the CDR3 is TGTGCCAGCAGCTTCGGACTAGGGGCCCAGTATTTT. The V gene is TRBV5-5, the J gene TRBJ2-3, with 7 bases aligning to TRBD2. CDR3 size: 12 residues. V was clipped by 2 bases and J by 12 bases; unmatched bases: 6. Germline values: CDR1 SGHKS, CDR2 YYEKEE (reference sequence).

The rearrangement uses TRBV16 and TRBJ2-5; unclear D gene. This CDR3 comprises 13 residues. The V and J ends lost 0 bases and 2 bases respectively, with 4 bases between them. Per germline, CDR1 KGHSY and CDR2 FQNENV. The CDR3 sequence is CASSQSRQETQYF. DNA of the CDR3: TGTGCCAGCAGCCAATCGAGACAAGAGACCCAGTACTTC. Together with reference TRBV16 and TRBJ2-5, the CDR3 gives the full variable domain: GEEVAQTPKHLVRGEGQKAKLYCAPIKGHSYVFWYQQVLKNEFKFLISFQNENVFDETGMPKERFSAKCLPNSPCSLEIQATKLEDSAVYFCASSQSRQETQYFGPGTRLLVL.

The chain is built from TRBV23-1 and TRBJ1-6; the match to TRBD1 covers 8 bases. Being an ORF, TRBV23-1 has a function that is uncertain. V lost 7 bases and J lost 6; bases outside the gene matches: 8. The CDR3 contains 15 residues. The CDR3 DNA follows: TGCGCCAGCATCCCCGGGGACAGGACTAATTCACCCCTCCACTTT. Translation gives CASIPGDRTNSPLHF.

This sequence joins TRBV9 and TRBJ2-2; no definite D call. The V end was cut by 4 bases, the J end by 0 bases, with 7 bases between. The CDR3 is 14 amino acids. Germline V lookup: CDR1 SGDLS, CDR2 YYNGEE. The CDR3 DNA sequence: TGTGCCAGCAGCAAACTCACGAACACCGGGGAGCTGTTTTTT. Its translation: CASSKLTNTGELFF.

The genes are TRBV11-3 and TRBJ1-2; TRBD1 matches 7 bases. CDR1 and CDR2 from the germline V gene are SGHNT and YENEEA. CDR3 length: 13 amino acids. The J segment lost 7 bases and the V segment lost 5 bases, leaving 7 bases of the junction unmatched. The CDR3 coding sequence is TGTGCCAGCAGCCTATACAGGGGAGGTGGCTACACCTTC. Protein sequence: CASSLYRGGGYTF.

The rearrangement uses TRBV7-9 and TRBJ2-2, with 10 bases identical to TRBD2. Trimming removed 5 bases from V and 6 bases from J; junction bases left unmatched: 6. Germline values: CDR1 SEHNR, CDR2 FQNEAQ (reference sequence). This CDR3 has 15 amino acids. The CDR3 protein is CASSKRTSGAGELFF. The CDR3 DNA is TGTGCCAGCAGCAAACGGACTAGCGGCGCCGGGGAGCTGTTTTTT.

This clone has just one count. The chain joins TRBV11-2 to TRBJ1-2; D is ambiguous. CDR3 length equals 12 residues. The V end was cut by 8 bases, the J end by 8 bases, with 15 bases between. The germline gives CDR1 SGHAT, CDR2 FQNNGV. CDR3 in DNA: TGTGCCAGCGCGCCAGGAGGTTTCGGCTACACCTTC. Amino acids: CASAPGGFGYTF.

The chain combines TRBV7-3 with TRBJ2-5, with 9 bases lining up with TRBD2. V gave up 2 bases and J gave up 5 bases; unmatched junction bases: 6. This CDR3 is 15 amino acids long. Looked up from germline, CDR1 is SGHTA and CDR2 is FQGTGA. The CDR3 nucleotides are TGTGCCAGCAGCTTAGGTGCGGGGGGGCTCGAGACCCAGTACTTC. Residues: CASSLGAGGLETQYF. The full variable domain, in which reference TRBV7-3 and TRBJ2-5 provide the parts outside the CDR3, is GAGVSQTPSNKVTEKGKYVELRCDPISGHTALYWYRQSLGQGPEFLIYFQGTGAADDSGLPNDRFFAVRPEGSVSTLKIQRTERGDSAVYLCASSLGAGGLETQYFGPGTRLLVL.

The chain combines TRBV7-8 with TRBJ2-7, with D maybe TRBD1 (6 bases). The CDR3 extends over 15 amino acids. V lost 3 bases and J lost 3, with 15 bases in between. Germline CDR1 SGHVS, CDR2 FQNEAQ. The CDR3 sequence is CASSFGSGVIYEQYF. The CDR3 DNA reads TGTGCCAGCAGCTTTGGGTCAGGGGTAATCTACGAGCAGTACTTC.